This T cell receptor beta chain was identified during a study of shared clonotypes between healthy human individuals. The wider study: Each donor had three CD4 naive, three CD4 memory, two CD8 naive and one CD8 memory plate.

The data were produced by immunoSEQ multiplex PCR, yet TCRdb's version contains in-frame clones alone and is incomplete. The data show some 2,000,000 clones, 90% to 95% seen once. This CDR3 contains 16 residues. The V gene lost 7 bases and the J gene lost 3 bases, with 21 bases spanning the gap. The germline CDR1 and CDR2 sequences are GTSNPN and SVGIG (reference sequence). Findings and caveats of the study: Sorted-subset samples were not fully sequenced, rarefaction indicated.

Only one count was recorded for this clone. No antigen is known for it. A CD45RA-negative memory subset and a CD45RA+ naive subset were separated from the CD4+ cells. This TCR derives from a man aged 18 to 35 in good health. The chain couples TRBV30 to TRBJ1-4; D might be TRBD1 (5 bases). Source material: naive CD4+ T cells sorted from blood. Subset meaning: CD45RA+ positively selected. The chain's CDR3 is CASTRGKGPSNEKLFF. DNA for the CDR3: TGTGCCTCGACCCGAGGAAAGGGGCCATCTAATGAAAAACTGTTTTTT.